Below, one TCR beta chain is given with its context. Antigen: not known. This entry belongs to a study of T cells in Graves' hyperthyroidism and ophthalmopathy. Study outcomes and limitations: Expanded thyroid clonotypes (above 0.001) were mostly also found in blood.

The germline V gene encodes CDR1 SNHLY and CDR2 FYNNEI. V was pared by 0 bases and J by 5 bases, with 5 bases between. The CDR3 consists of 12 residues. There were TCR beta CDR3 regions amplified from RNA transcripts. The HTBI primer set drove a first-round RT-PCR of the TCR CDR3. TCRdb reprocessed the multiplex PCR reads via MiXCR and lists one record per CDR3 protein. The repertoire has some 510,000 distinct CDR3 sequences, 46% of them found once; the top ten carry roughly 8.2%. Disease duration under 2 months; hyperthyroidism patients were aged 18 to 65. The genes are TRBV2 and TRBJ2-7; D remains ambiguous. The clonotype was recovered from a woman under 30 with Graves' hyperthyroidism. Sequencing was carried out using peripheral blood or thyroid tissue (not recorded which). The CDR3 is CASSEAPNEQYF. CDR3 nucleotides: TGTGCCAGCAGTGAAGCGCCGAACGAGCAGTACTTC.